This is a list of T cell receptor beta chains from one sample in a study of OX40 agonist ivuxolimab in advanced cancers. Measured with immunoSEQ multiplex PCR; TCRdb has only the in-frame clones, and not every one. The sample records around 10,000 clones, around 78% being singletons. Here the sequenced sample was CD4+ or CD8+ T cells sorted from blood, taken in a trial of the OX40 agonist ivuxolimab. These receptor sequences come from an adult with an advanced solid tumor such as melanoma, head and neck, liver or kidney cancer. The CDR3 runs from the conserved cysteine through the conserved F or W. The D gene is left open where the match is weak. Where a row states a size, it is once, few, many or the class of an expanded clone; other rows omit it.

clone_size,v_call,d_call,j_call,cdr3_nt,cdr3_aa
once,TRBV19,TRBD1,TRBJ2-1,TGTGCCAGTAGTACAAAAGGACAGGGGCAGAATGAGCAGTTCTTC,CASSTKGQGQNEQFF
NA,TRBV9,TRBD2,TRBJ2-1,TGTGCCAGCAGCTCACCTAGCGGGGGACCAGACAATGAGCAGTTCTTC,CASSSPSGGPDNEQFF
NA,TRBV13,TRBD2,TRBJ2-5,TGTGCCAGCAGCCCCTCGGGACTAGCGGGTGGAAAGACCCAGTACTTC,CASSPSGLAGGKTQYF
few,TRBV29-1,NA,TRBJ1-2,TGCAGCGTTGACAATGGCTACACCTTC,CSVDNGYTF
NA,TRBV2,NA,TRBJ2-3,TGTGCCAGCACCTTGTATTCCCCCAGCACAGATACGCAGTATTTT,CASTLYSPSTDTQYF
NA,TRBV6-1,NA,TRBJ2-1,TGTGCCAGCAGTGGGTCCTGGGGGCAGGGAGGTTGGAATGAGCAGTTCTTC,CASSGSWGQGGWNEQFF
NA,TRBV7-6,NA,TRBJ2-1,TGTGCCAGCAGCGACAGCCTTGGGGCCTACAATGAGCAGTTCTTC,CASSDSLGAYNEQFF
once,TRBV5-6,NA,TRBJ2-3,TGTGCCAGCAGCTTGGGGGCGGGAGATACGCAGTATTTT,CASSLGAGDTQYF
NA,TRBV4-2,NA,TRBJ1-1,TGTGCCAGCAGCCAAGCGGCAGGGGAAGTCACTGAAGCTTTCTTT,CASSQAAGEVTEAFF
NA,TRBV27,TRBD2,TRBJ2-1,TGTGCCAGCAGTTTATCAGGGACTAGCGCCCTCCGGCAGTTCTTC,CASSLSGTSALRQFF
NA,TRBV19,NA,TRBJ1-1,TGTGCCACCTCGGATGGGGGGATGAACACTGAAGCTTTCTTT,CATSDGGMNTEAFF
NA,TRBV5-5,NA,TRBJ1-1,TGTGCCAGCAGTCCCTTTATAGGGGTAAGAACTGAAGCTTTCTTT,CASSPFIGVRTEAFF
NA,TRBV4-1,TRBD2,TRBJ2-7,TGCGCCAGCAGTCTGACTAGCGGGGGGCCCTACGAGCAGTACTTC,CASSLTSGGPYEQYF
NA,TRBV6-6,NA,TRBJ2-7,TGTGCCAGCAGTTCGCACGGGGCACCGAGCCCCGAGCAGTACTTC,CASSSHGAPSPEQYF
NA,TRBV28,NA,TRBJ2-1,TGTGCCAGCAGATTGAGCCCCTTGAGCTCCTACAATGAGCAGTTCTTC,CASRLSPLSSYNEQFF
NA,TRBV7-2,TRBD2,TRBJ2-1,TGTGCCAGCAGCTCCCTTGGGACTAGCGGGGGGCGGTGGAATGAGCAGTTCTTC,CASSSLGTSGGRWNEQFF